The text below deals with one T cell receptor beta chain. Additional DNA sequences in this sample encode the identical CDR3. The treatment is: oral pan-JAK inhibitor, 5-10 mg twice daily. This sample is drawn from a study of CD8+ T cells in alopecia areata. V gave up 2 bases and J gave up 6 bases, with 5 bases separating them. The CDR3 extends over 11 amino acids. From germline, CDR1 is MNHEY and CDR2 SVGAGI. RNA extraction and reverse transcription yielded cDNA as sequencing template. Produced via immunoSEQ multiplex PCR; TCRdb's table is partial and in-frame only. The table lists roughly 100,000 clones, just under 60% of them singletons.

The sample consisted of CD8+ T cells sorted from blood, taken at approximately week 55, from a patient treated with tofacitinib. V and J are TRBV6-5 and TRBJ2-7; maybe TRBD2 (5 bases). The receptor was isolated from a human donor with alopecia areata. This CDR3 reads CASSYGSEQYF. CDR3 in DNA: TGTGCCAGCAGTTACGGGAGCGAGCAGTACTTC.